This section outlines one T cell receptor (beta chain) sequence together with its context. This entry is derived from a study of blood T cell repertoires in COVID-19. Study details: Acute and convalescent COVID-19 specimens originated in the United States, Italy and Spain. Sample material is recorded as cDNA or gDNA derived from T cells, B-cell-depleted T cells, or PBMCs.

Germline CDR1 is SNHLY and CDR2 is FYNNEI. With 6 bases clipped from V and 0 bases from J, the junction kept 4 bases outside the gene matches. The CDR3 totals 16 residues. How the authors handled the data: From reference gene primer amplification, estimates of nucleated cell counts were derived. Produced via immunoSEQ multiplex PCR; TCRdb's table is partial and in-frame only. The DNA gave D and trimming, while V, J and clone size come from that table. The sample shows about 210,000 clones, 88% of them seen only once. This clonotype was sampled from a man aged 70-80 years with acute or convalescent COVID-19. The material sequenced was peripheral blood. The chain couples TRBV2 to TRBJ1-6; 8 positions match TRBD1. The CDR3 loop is CASRGDRSSYNSPLHF. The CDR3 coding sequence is TGTGCCAGCAGGGGGGACAGGAGCTCCTATAATTCACCCCTCCACTTT.